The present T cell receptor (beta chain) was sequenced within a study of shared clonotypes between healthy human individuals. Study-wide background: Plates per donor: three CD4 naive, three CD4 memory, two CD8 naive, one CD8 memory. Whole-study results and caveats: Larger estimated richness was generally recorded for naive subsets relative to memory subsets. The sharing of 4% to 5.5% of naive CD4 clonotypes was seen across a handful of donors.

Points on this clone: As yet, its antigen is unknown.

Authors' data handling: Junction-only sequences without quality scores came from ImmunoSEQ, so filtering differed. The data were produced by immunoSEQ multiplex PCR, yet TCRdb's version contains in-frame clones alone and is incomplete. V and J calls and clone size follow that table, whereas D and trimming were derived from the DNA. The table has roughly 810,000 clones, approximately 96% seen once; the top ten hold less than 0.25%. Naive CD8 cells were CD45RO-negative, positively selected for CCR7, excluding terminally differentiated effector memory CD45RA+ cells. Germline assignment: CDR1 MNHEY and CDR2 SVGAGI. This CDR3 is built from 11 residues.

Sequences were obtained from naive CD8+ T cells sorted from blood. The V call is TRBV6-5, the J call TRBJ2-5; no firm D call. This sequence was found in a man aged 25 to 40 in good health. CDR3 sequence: CVQCSQETQYF. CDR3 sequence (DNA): TGTGTCCAGTGCAGCCAAGAGACCCAGTACTTC.